This T cell receptor (beta chain) was identified in a study of cytomegalovirus exposure and HLA in healthy donors. Concerning this clone itself: Its antigen remains unidentified.

The CDR3 consists of 16 residues. CDR1 is KGHSH and CDR2 is LQKENI in the germline V gene. Trimming removed 2 bases from V and 0 bases from J; junction bases left unmatched: 3. Use of 60 Vbeta and 13 Jbeta primers characterized the PCR. TCRdb's copy holds only in-frame clones and misses some; the assay was immunoSEQ multiplex PCR. The table has over 65,000 clones, 70% to 80% seen once. Study observations and caveats: It was confirmed in vitro that a few of the CMV-associated chains were specific for CMV antigens. A later analysis reportedly identified an Asian-associated ancestry cluster as carrying fewer N-insertions than the roughly 670-donor mean.

This sequence was found in a woman between 40 and 55 years old in good health and CMV-seropositive. This chain joins TRBV18 and TRBJ2-7; 11 bases fit TRBD2. Source material: PBMCs. The CDR3 reads CASSPSTSGASYEQYF. DNA for the CDR3: TGTGCCAGCTCACCATCGACTAGCGGGGCCTCCTACGAGCAGTACTTC.